Each of the 11 T cell receptor beta chains below was sequenced from the same sample in a study of blood T cells in healthy people across ages. Alongside a J-beta primer mix, a sample-barcoded 5' primer served in a second PCR lasting about 6 to 12 cycles. TCRdb re-called the 5' RACE reads with MiXCR, one entry per CDR3 protein. This sample has 1.5 million to 1.8 million distinct CDR3 sequences, with less than 45% found just once. The specimen sequenced was blood. These receptors all come from a woman under 30 in good health.

The V and J genes are TRBV20-1 and TRBJ2-3; D may be TRBD2 (5 bases). CDR3 size: 16 residues. The V end lost 5 bases, the J end lost 2 bases, and 20 bases lay between the germline ends. From germline, CDR1 is DFQATT and CDR2 SNEGSKA (reference sequence). CDR3 region: CSAPPRLALTTDTQYF. The CDR3, as DNA: TGCAGTGCTCCGCCGAGATTAGCGCTAACCACAGATACGCAGTATTTT.

The chain joins TRBV20-1 to TRBJ1-2, with D possibly TRBD1 on 6 matching bases. Germline V CDR1 and CDR2: DFQATT, SNEGSKA (reference sequence). This CDR3 region has 15 residues. V was trimmed by 0 bases and J by 6 bases, leaving 17 bases between them. The CDR3: CSARETGVLGNGYTF. The CDR3 DNA reads as TGCAGTGCTAGAGAGACAGGTGTCCTTGGAAATGGCTACACCTTC.

The V call is TRBV7-8, the J call TRBJ1-5, with 9 nucleotides matching TRBD1. The germline CDR1 and CDR2 sequences are SGHVS and FQNEAQ. Unmatched junction bases numbered 2, after V lost 5 bases and J lost 3 bases. This CDR3 is built from 14 residues. CDR3 bases: TGTGCCAGCAGCCGGGACAGGGACAATCAGCCCCAGCATTTT. Protein product: CASSRDRDNQPQHF.

This chain links TRBV7-8 with TRBJ2-1, with D perhaps matching TRBD2 (6 bases). V lost 7 bases and J lost 4, with 17 bases in between. Germline values: CDR1 SGHVS, CDR2 FQNEAQ. The CDR3 extends over 15 amino acids. The CDR3 DNA reads TGTGCCAGCACCCGGGATGGGGGGAATTACAATGAGCAGTTCTTC. It codes for CASTRDGGNYNEQFF.

Only a few counts were recorded for this clonotype. The V call is TRBV5-1, the J call TRBJ1-2; the D is unclear. Deletions cut 4 bases from V and 4 bases from J, with 11 bases between. Germline CDR1 is SGHRS and CDR2 is YFSETQ. This CDR3 region has 13 residues. For the CDR3, the DNA is TGCGCCAGCAGCGTTCCGGGAATCTATGGCTACACCTTC. Amino acid sequence: CASSVPGIYGYTF.

This chain uses TRBV20-1 with TRBJ2-5, with TRBD1 matching over 8 bases. Trimming removed 5 bases from V and 4 bases from J; junction bases left unmatched: 6. The CDR3 loop spans 13 amino acids. CDR1 and CDR2 (germline): DFQATT, SNEGSKA (reference sequence). The CDR3, as DNA: TGCAGTGCTCCTCGACAGGGGATAGAGACCCAGTACTTC. This translates into CSAPRQGIETQYF.

This chain joins TRBV28 and TRBJ2-5; D ambiguous. The CDR3 covers 13 residues. Germline assignment: CDR1 MDHEN and CDR2 SYDVKM. V dropped 5 bases and J dropped 4 bases, with 11 bases sitting between them. The CDR3 coding sequence is TGTGCCAGCAGTGGACCCTCGGGAGAGACCCAGTACTTC. Its translation: CASSGPSGETQYF.

Of note for this clonotype: A much larger clone lies a single base off, so this may be a read error. V and J are TRBV20-1 and TRBJ2-1; D gene uncertain. The V and J ends lost 0 bases and 14 bases respectively, with 11 bases between them. Germline assignment: CDR1 DFQATT and CDR2 SNEGSKA (reference sequence). The CDR3 loop spans 11 amino acids. The CDR3 bases are TGCAGTGCTAGAGATATCCAAGGAGAGTTCTTC. Protein: CSARDIQGEFF.

This clonotype has just a few counts. This chain connects TRBV6-5 to TRBJ1-6; possible D gene TRBD1, 5 bases. CDR1 MNHEY and CDR2 SVGAGI come from the germline V gene. The CDR3 extends over 16 amino acids. V dropped 6 bases and J dropped 4 bases, with 16 bases sitting between them. The CDR3 sequence is CASSYLGTGYNSPLHF. CDR3 bases: TGTGCCAGCAGCTACCTAGGGACCGGTTATAATTCACCCCTCCACTTT.

The chain couples TRBV5-1 to TRBJ2-3; the match to TRBD2 covers 12 bases. This CDR3 spans 18 amino acids. Germline V CDR1 and CDR2: SGHRS, YFSETQ. The ends lost 0 bases at V and 2 bases at J; junction bases unmatched: 7. The DNA of the CDR3 is TGCGCCAGCAGCTTGGGACTAGCGGGAGAAATGTACACAGATACGCAGTATTTT. Protein product: CASSLGLAGEMYTDTQYF.

This clonotype appeared once. The CDR3 DNA reads as TGTGCCAGCAGCGGGACAGTGGGGACCCAGTACTTC. It codes for CASSGTVGTQYF. This chain joins TRBV2 and TRBJ2-7; 7 nucleotides agree with TRBD1. The J call may be in error: the DNA end matches TRBJ2-5 better. CDR3 length: 12 amino acids. CDR1 SNHLY and CDR2 FYNNEI come from the germline V gene.